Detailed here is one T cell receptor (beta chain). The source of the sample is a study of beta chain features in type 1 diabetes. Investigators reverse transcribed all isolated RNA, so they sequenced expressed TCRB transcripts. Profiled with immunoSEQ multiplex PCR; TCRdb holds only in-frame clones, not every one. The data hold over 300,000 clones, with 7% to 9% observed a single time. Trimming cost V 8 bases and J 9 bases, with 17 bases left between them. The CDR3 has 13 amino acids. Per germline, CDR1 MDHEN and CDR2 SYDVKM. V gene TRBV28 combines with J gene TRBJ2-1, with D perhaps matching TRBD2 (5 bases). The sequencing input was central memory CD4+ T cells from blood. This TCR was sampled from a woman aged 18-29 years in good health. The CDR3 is CASRPPTGTEQFF. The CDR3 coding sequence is TGTGCCAGCCGGCCCCCTACGGGAACTGAGCAGTTCTTC. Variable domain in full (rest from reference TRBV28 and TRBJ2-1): DVKVTQSSRYLVKRTGEKVFLECVQDMDHENMFWYRQDPGLGLRLIYFSYDVKMKEKGDIPEGYSVSREKKERFSLILESASTNQTSMYLCASRPPTGTEQFFGPGTRLTVL.